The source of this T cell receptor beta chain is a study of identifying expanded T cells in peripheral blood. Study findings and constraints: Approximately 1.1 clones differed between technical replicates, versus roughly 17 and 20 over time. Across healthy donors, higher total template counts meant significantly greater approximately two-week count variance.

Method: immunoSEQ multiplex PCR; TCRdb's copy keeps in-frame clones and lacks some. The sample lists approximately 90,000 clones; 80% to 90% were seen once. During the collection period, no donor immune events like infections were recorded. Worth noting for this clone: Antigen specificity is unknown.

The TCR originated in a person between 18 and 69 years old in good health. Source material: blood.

The CDR3 DNA sequence: TGTGCCAGCAGCTTGCCTGGAGGGTCTAGGGAGACCCAGTACTTC. Translation gives CASSLPGGSRETQYF. This chain joins TRBV5-4 and TRBJ2-5, with D perhaps matching TRBD2 (6 bases). The germline V gene encodes CDR1 SGHNT and CDR2 YYREEE (reference sequence). V was trimmed by 1 base and J by 5 bases, leaving 15 bases between them. This CDR3 has 15 residues.